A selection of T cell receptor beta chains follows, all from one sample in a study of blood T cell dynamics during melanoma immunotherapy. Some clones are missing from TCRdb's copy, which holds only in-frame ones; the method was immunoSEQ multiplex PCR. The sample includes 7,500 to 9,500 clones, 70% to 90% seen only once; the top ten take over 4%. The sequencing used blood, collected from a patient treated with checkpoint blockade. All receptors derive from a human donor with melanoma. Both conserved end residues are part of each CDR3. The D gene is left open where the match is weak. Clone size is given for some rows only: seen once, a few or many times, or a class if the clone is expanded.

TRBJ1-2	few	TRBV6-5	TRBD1	TGTGCCAGCAGGCCGCAGGGGGGGGCCTATGGCTACACCTTC	CASRPQGGAYGYTF
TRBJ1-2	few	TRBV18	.	TGTGCCAGCTCACCAGATGGGGCTAGTAGCTACACCTTC	CASSPDGASSYTF
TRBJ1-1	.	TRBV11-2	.	TGTGCCAGCAGCTGGGCCCGGACTGAAGCTTTCTTT	CASSWARTEAFF
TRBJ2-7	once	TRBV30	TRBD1	TGTGCCTGGAGCCGGACAGGGCTCTCCTACGAGCAGTACTTC	CAWSRTGLSYEQYF
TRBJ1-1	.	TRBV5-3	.	TGTGCCAGAAGCGTGGCCTGGCGGGCGAACACTGAAGCTTTCTTT	CARSVAWRANTEAFF
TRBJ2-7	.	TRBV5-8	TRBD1	TGTGCCAGCAGCCTCGGGACAGGGGAGGACGAGCAGTACTTC	CASSLGTGEDEQYF
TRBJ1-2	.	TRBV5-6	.	TGTGCCAGCTCCTTAGGCAGGGCTGGCGGTGGCTACACCTTC	CASSLGRAGGGYTF
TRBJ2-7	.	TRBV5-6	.	TGTGCCAGCAGCTTGTTAGGGTCCTACGAGCAGTACTTC	CASSLLGSYEQYF
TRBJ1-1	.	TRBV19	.	TGTGCCAGTAGTAGGCAGTCTCACCGACCAAACACTGAAGCTTTCTTT	CASSRQSHRPNTEAFF
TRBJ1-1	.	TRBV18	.	TGTGCCAGCTCACCGCAAAAGAACACTGAAGCTTTCTTT	CASSPQKNTEAFF
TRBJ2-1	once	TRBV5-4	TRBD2	TGTGCCAGCAGCTTAGGACTAGCGACGTACAATGAGCAGTTCTTC	CASSLGLATYNEQFF
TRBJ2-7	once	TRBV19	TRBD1	TGTGCCAGTAGTATCAGACAGGGGTTAGCCTACGAGCAGTACTTC	CASSIRQGLAYEQYF
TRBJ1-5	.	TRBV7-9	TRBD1	TGTGCCAGCAGCTTAGGGACAGGAGGGTTGCAGCCCCAGCATTTT	CASSLGTGGLQPQHF
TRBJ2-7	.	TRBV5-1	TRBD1	TGCGCCAGCAGCTTGGTGGGACAGGGCTACGAGCAGTACTTC	CASSLVGQGYEQYF
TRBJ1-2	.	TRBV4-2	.	TGTGCCAGCAGCCAAGGCCCTGGAGGGGAAGGCTATGGCTACACCTTC	CASSQGPGGEGYGYTF
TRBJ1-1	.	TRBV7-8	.	TGTGCCAGCAGCTTGGACAGCGACCTAAGGGCTTTCTTT	CASSLDSDLRAFF